This is a list of T cell receptor beta chains from one sample in a study of blood T cell repertoires in COVID-19. Clones were read by immunoSEQ multiplex PCR, and TCRdb kept only the in-frame ones, dropping some. The profile shows 250,000 to 300,000 clones, 80% to 90% of them singletons. The specimen was peripheral blood. All receptors derive from a woman aged 40 to 55 who had recovered from COVID-19. The CDR3 runs from the conserved cysteine through the conserved F or W.

J: TRBJ1-4
length: 16
V: TRBV6-6
CDR3: CASSYSMTGVGEKLFF

J: TRBJ1-1
length: 14
V: TRBV3-1/TRBV3-2
CDR3: CASSQQGALNEAFF

J: TRBJ1-5
length: 15
V: TRBV19
CDR3: CASSGPRGAEQPQHF

J: TRBJ1-1
length: 15
V: TRBV18
CDR3: CASSPLEGQDTEAFF

J: TRBJ1-1
length: 15
V: TRBV28
CDR3: CASSLEQGANTEAFF

J: TRBJ1-5
length: 15
V: TRBV19
CDR3: CASSMVTGGKQPQHF

J: TRBJ2-3
length: 11
V: TRBV20-1
CDR3: CSASSPDTQYF

J: TRBJ1-1
length: 16
V: TRBV4-1
CDR3: CASSQVRQALGTEAFF

J: TRBJ2-5
length: 14
V: TRBV9
CDR3: CASSVTARQETQYF

J: TRBJ1-5
length: 13
V: TRBV6-1
CDR3: CASSEGRNQPQHF

J: TRBJ1-2
length: 13
V: TRBV5-5
CDR3: CASSLLRVGGYTF

J: TRBJ2-4
length: 21
V: TRBV7-3
CDR3: CASSSLPTGTGVNVAKNIQYF